Listed here are 27 T cell receptor beta chains from one sample, sequenced in a study of T cells after posttransplantation cyclophosphamide. Profiling relied on immunoSEQ multiplex PCR, and the TCRdb table lists in-frame clones only, not all of them. The sample lists tens of thousands of clones, roughly 78% occurring once. Busulfan-fludarabine conditioning, marrow transplant, and cyclophosphamide on days +3 and +4 were administered. The sample here was CD4+ T cells sorted from blood, taken approximately 2,000 days after a stem cell transplant with posttransplant cyclophosphamide. The receptors here all came from a female patient in her 40s who received an allogeneic stem cell transplant from a related donor, was CMV-positive, and had no GVHD. A subset of T cells may come from the graft donor.

The chain couples TRBV12-5 to TRBJ1-5; 8 positions agree with TRBD1. Unmatched junction bases numbered 3, after V lost 1 base and J lost 4 bases. The CDR3 runs to 15 residues. CDR1 is LGHNT and CDR2 is FRNRAP in the germline V gene. This CDR3 is CASGLGQGFNQPQHF. DNA of the CDR3: TGTGCTAGTGGTTTGGGACAGGGGTTTAATCAGCCCCAGCATTTT.

The CDR3 nucleotides are TGTGCCAGTAGTATGGAAAGCGGCCCCTACGAGCAGTACTTC. Translation: CASSMESGPYEQYF. The chain carries TRBV19 and TRBJ2-7; D perhaps matches TRBD2 (5 bases). V shed 3 bases and J shed 2 bases, with 11 bases lying between them. This CDR3 has 14 amino acids. CDR1 and CDR2 from the germline V gene are LNHDA and SQIVND (reference sequence).

The chain has TRBV2 and TRBJ2-3; 10 bases fit TRBD1. The CDR3 sequence is 14 residues long. The V gene end was trimmed by 4 bases and the J gene end by 3 bases; junction bases not matched to a gene: 1. The V gene's germline CDR1 is SNHLY and CDR2 FYNNEI. CDR3 coding DNA: TGTGCCAGCAGTGGGACAGGGGGGACAGATACGCAGTATTTT. It yields the protein CASSGTGGTDTQYF. The whole variable domain, remainder taken from reference TRBV2 and TRBJ2-3, is EPEVTQTPSHQVTQMGQEVILRCVPISNHLYFYWYRQILGQKVEFLVSFYNNEISEKSEIFDDQFSVERPDGSNFTLKIRSTKLEDSAMYFCASSGTGGTDTQYFGPGTRLTVL.

This chain connects TRBV7-3 to TRBJ1-6, with no clear D. Germline V lookup: CDR1 SGHTA, CDR2 FQGTGA. This CDR3 contains 13 residues. V dropped 4 bases and J dropped 9 bases, with 10 bases sitting between them. CDR3 sequence (DNA): TGTGCCAGCAGCTCTCTGGAGGGTTCACCCCTCCACTTT. It translates to CASSSLEGSPLHF.

The chain is built from TRBV18 and TRBJ2-7, with D possibly being TRBD1 (6 bases). V was clipped by 3 bases and J by 2 bases, with 8 bases between them. Germline CDR1 reads KGHSH; CDR2 reads LQKENI. The length of the CDR3 is 13 residues. CDR3 nucleotides: TGTGCCAGCTCACCGCAGGGGACCTACGAGCAGTACTTC. Protein sequence: CASSPQGTYEQYF.

This chain connects TRBV27 to TRBJ1-1; 9 bases fit TRBD1. From germline, CDR1 is MNHEY and CDR2 SMNVEV (reference sequence). The CDR3 length is 15 residues. The J segment lost 0 bases and the V segment lost 6 bases, leaving 5 bases of the junction unmatched. This CDR3 reads CASRGTGRMNTEAFF. The CDR3 DNA is TGTGCCAGCAGGGGGACAGGGCGCATGAACACTGAAGCTTTCTTT.

This chain uses TRBV27 with TRBJ1-1, with a weak D call TRBD1 (6 bases). Germline CDR1 is MNHEY and CDR2 is SMNVEV (reference sequence). The length of the CDR3 is 14 residues. V shed 6 bases and J shed 7 bases, with 18 bases lying between them. The CDR3 sequence: CASRPSRGRYEAFF. The CDR3 nucleotides are TGTGCCAGCAGACCGTCCAGGGGTAGGTATGAAGCTTTCTTT.

The chain couples TRBV29-1 to TRBJ2-1; maybe TRBD2 (5 bases). V was pared by 8 bases and J by 0 bases, with 14 bases between. The CDR3 contains 14 residues. The germline V gene encodes CDR1 SQVTM and CDR2 ANQGSEA. CDR3: CSSMRDSSYNEQFF. For the CDR3, the DNA is TGCAGCTCAATGAGGGATAGCTCCTACAATGAGCAGTTCTTC.

This clone was seen only once. CDR3 nucleotides: TGCAGCGCTTACACCGGGACAGGGTTAGCTAACTATGGCTACACCTTC. Its translation: CSAYTGTGLANYGYTF. The rearrangement joins TRBV29-1 to TRBJ1-2; 9 bases match TRBD1. CDR1 and CDR2 from the germline V gene are SQVTM and ANQGSEA. The CDR3 contains 16 residues. Trimming removed 7 bases from V and 0 bases from J; junction bases left unmatched: 12.

This clone has a handful of counts. V gene TRBV27 combines with J gene TRBJ1-2; D is perhaps TRBD1 (5 bases). Germline V gives CDR1 MNHEY, CDR2 SMNVEV (reference sequence). V was shortened by 6 bases and J by 6 bases, with 17 bases between the two germline ends. CDR3 length equals 14 residues. Here the CDR3 DNA reads TGTGCCAGCAGCCCGGGGGTGAGGGTAAATGGCTACACCTTC. Translated, it gives CASSPGVRVNGYTF.

This clone has only a few counts. The chain links TRBV4-3 to TRBJ1-2, with D possibly matching TRBD1 (6 bases). This CDR3 spans 13 amino acids. Trimming removed 5 bases at V and 6 bases at J, with 13 bases between. Germline values: CDR1 LGHNA, CDR2 YSLEER. CDR3 nucleotides: TGCGCCAGCAGCTCAGGGGAACTAAATGGCTACACCTTC. It yields the protein CASSSGELNGYTF.

J is TRBJ2-3 and V is TRBV7-9, with D perhaps TRBD2 (5 bases). CDR3 length: 16 residues. Between the trimmed V and J ends, which lost 2 bases and 0 bases, there was a span of 12 bases. Germline V lookup: CDR1 SEHNR, CDR2 FQNEAQ (reference sequence). The CDR3 protein is CASSLYPGISTDTQYF. The DNA for the CDR3 is TGTGCCAGCAGCTTATACCCCGGGATCAGCACAGATACGCAGTATTTT.

J is TRBJ2-5 and V is TRBV2; D gene unclear. The V end lost 3 bases, the J end lost 8 bases, and 16 bases lay between the germline ends. The CDR3 is 14 residues long. Germline lookup yields CDR1 SNHLY and CDR2 FYNNEI. Written as DNA, the CDR3 is TGTGCCAGCAGTGATGTCCTAGGCTGGATCACCCAGTACTTC. Translated, it gives CASSDVLGWITQYF.

This clone was picked up a small number of times. The CDR3 DNA follows: TGTGCCAGCAGCGGTGGGACAGGCCGAGGCTCTGGAAACACCATATATTTT. It specifies CASSGGTGRGSGNTIYF. The rearrangement joins TRBV9 to TRBJ1-3, with 8 bases matching TRBD1. V shed 3 bases and J 0 bases; nucleotides not matched to a gene: 8. CDR1 SGDLS and CDR2 YYNGEE come from the germline V gene. The CDR3 has 17 amino acids.

This chain joins TRBV5-4 and TRBJ1-6; possible D gene TRBD1, 6 bases. The ends were cut back, 3 bases at V and 7 bases at J, with 14 bases in the middle. CDR1 and CDR2 (germline): SGHNT, YYREEE (reference sequence). The CDR3 runs 15 residues. The CDR3: CASSSDRTVNSPLHF. The CDR3 DNA reads TGTGCCAGCAGCTCAGACCGGACAGTAAATTCACCCCTCCACTTT.

This chain connects TRBV7-9 to TRBJ2-3, with D perhaps TRBD1 (5 bases). This CDR3 region has 16 residues. CDR1 SEHNR and CDR2 FQNEAQ come from the germline V gene (reference sequence). The V end was cut by 4 bases, the J end by 0 bases, with 14 bases between. CDR3 sequence: CASSSWGGHSTDTQYF. The CDR3 DNA follows: TGTGCCAGCAGCTCGTGGGGCGGCCACAGCACAGATACGCAGTATTTT.

This chain uses TRBV7-8 with TRBJ1-1, with D maybe TRBD1 (5 bases). Germline lookup yields CDR1 SGHVS and CDR2 FQNEAQ. CDR3 length: 13 amino acids. Trimming stripped 2 bases from V and 4 bases from J, with 8 bases between. In DNA, the CDR3 is TGTGCCAGCAGCTTAAGACAGAGCACTGAAGCTTTCTTT. Translation: CASSLRQSTEAFF.

This chain uses TRBV14 with TRBJ2-3, with 8 positions matching TRBD2. This CDR3 has 12 amino acids. Trimming cost V 1 base and J 14 bases; bases outside gene matches: 5. The germline CDR1 and CDR2 sequences are SGHDN and FVKESK. CDR3 loop: CASSQGAGARYF. CDR3 bases: TGTGCCAGCAGCCAAGGAGCGGGGGCGCGGTATTTT.

The chain employs TRBV10-3 and TRBJ1-2, with 9 positions matching TRBD1. The CDR3 totals 15 residues. CDR1 ENHRY and CDR2 SYGVKD come from the germline V gene. The V gene end was trimmed by 6 bases and the J gene end by 4 bases; junction bases not matched to a gene: 9. The DNA of the CDR3 is TGTGCCATCAGAAACACAGGGGGCGCGTCCTATGGCTACACCTTC. Its protein product is CAIRNTGGASYGYTF.

The V gene is TRBV5-6, the J gene TRBJ1-4; TRBD1 agrees at 7 bases. Unmatched junction bases numbered 8, after V lost 4 bases and J lost 8 bases. The CDR3 is 14 residues long. Germline V CDR1 and CDR2: SGHDT, YYEEEE. The CDR3 nucleotides read TGTGCCAGCAGCACGACAGGGATGGGGGAAAAACTGTTTTTT. Residues: CASSTTGMGEKLFF.

By share, this clone ranks as medium-sized. This sequence joins TRBV5-1 and TRBJ1-6; D not resolved. V was trimmed by 4 bases and J by 10 bases, leaving 15 bases between them. CDR3 length equals 14 residues. Germline V gene sequence: CDR1 SGHRS, CDR2 YFSETQ. The CDR3 coding sequence is TGCGCCAGCAGCCAACAAGCGGAAAGGTCACCCCTCCACTTT. Translating gives CASSQQAERSPLHF.

This clone was observed a few times. The genes are TRBV6-1 and TRBJ2-7; possibly TRBD1 for D (6 bases). This CDR3 comprises 16 residues. Deletions cut 4 bases from V and 5 bases from J, with 21 bases between. The germline gives CDR1 MNHNS, CDR2 SASEGT. The CDR3 region is CASSARPQGRADEQYF. For the CDR3, the DNA is TGTGCCAGCAGTGCCCGGCCACAGGGAAGGGCTGACGAGCAGTACTTC.

CDR3 bases: TGTGCCAGCAGTTCTACAGGGCGCTCTGGAAACACCATATATTTT. Its protein product is CASSSTGRSGNTIYF. This chain links TRBV7-2 with TRBJ1-3; D might be TRBD1 (6 bases). This CDR3 contains 15 residues. Germline V CDR1 and CDR2: SGHTA, FQGNSA. The V and J ends lost 6 bases and 0 bases respectively, with 12 bases between them. Full variable domain (remainder filled in from reference TRBV7-2 and TRBJ1-3): GAGVSQSPSNKVTEKGKDVELRCDPISGHTALYWYRQSLGQGLEFLIYFQGNSAPDKSGLPSDRFSAERTGGSVSTLTIQRTQQEDSAVYLCASSSTGRSGNTIYFGEGSWLTVV.

The chain couples TRBV6-1 to TRBJ1-2; no firm D call. V lost 7 bases and J 4 bases, leaving 16 bases between the germline ends. The CDR3 totals 14 residues. The germline CDR1 and CDR2 sequences are MNHNS and SASEGT. The CDR3 here is CASILGISGYGYTF. CDR3 nucleotides: TGTGCCAGCATCCTCGGGATTTCGGGCTATGGCTACACCTTC.

For this clone: One end of the junction does not line up with germline, which may come from a read error. DNA for the CDR3: TGCAGCGCCTCAACCGGCCCAGCTAGGCACTTC. It translates to CSASTGPARHF. The V gene is TRBV29-1, the J gene TRBJ2-7; D ambiguous. This CDR3 spans 11 amino acids. CDR1 is SQVTM and CDR2 is ANQGSEA in the germline V gene.

This rearrangement joins TRBV5-1 to TRBJ1-1; D possibly corresponds to TRBD1 (5 bases). V was pared by 7 bases and J by 6 bases, with 16 bases between. Germline CDR1 and CDR2: SGHRS and YFSETQ. The CDR3 is made up of 13 amino acids. The CDR3 nucleotides read TGCGCCAGCTCGGGGGGTGGGGAAGCTGAAGCTTTCTTT. It yields the protein CASSGGGEAEAFF.

The V call is TRBV28, the J call TRBJ2-1; TRBD2 might be the D (6 bases). Germline V gives CDR1 MDHEN, CDR2 SYDVKM. The length of the CDR3 is 15 residues. V shed 8 bases and J shed 3 bases, with 17 bases lying between them. The CDR3 region is CASCRDSKNYNEQFF. CDR3 DNA: TGTGCCAGCTGTAGGGACTCCAAGAACTACAATGAGCAGTTCTTC.